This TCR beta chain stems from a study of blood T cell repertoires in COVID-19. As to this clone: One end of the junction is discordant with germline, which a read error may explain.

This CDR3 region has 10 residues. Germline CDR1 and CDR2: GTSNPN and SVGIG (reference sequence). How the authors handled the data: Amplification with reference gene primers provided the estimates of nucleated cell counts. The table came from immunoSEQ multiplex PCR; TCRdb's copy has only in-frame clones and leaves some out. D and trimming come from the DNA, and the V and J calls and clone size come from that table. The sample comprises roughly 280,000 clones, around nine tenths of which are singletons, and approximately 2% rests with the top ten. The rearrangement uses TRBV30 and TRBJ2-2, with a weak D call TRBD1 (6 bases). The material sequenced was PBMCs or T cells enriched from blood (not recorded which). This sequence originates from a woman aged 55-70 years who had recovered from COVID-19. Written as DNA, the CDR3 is TGTGCCTGGATAGGGGGTGGAGTTGTTTTT. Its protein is CAWIGGGVVF.